This T cell receptor (beta chain) comes out of a study of blood T cell repertoires in COVID-19. Study background: The analysed material was cDNA or gDNA that came from T cells, B-cell-depleted T cells, or PBMCs.

Methods used by the authors: The assay estimated nucleated cells by amplifying reference gene primers. This table comes from immunoSEQ multiplex PCR, and its TCRdb copy is limited to in-frame clones, with some not included. The V and J calls and clone size come from that table; D and trimming were worked out from the DNA. The sample contains 70,000 or so clones, over 75% of which appear only once. Germline V gives CDR1 SGHRS, CDR2 YFSETQ. This CDR3 has 13 amino acids. V was pared by 3 bases and J by 5 bases, with 11 bases between. The sequenced sample was peripheral blood. The J gene is TRBJ2-5, the V gene TRBV5-1; TRBD2 might be the D (6 bases). The sequence derives from an older man with active or convalescent COVID-19. DNA for the CDR3: TGCGCCAGCAGCTCCCCGGGGGAGGAGACCCAGTACTTC. Translated: CASSSPGEETQYF.